Following are 10 T cell receptor beta chains from one sample sequenced in a study of T cell responses to AZD1222 COVID-19 vaccine. Data came from immunoSEQ multiplex PCR; TCRdb stores just in-frame clones and leaves some out. The sample includes 150,000 to 180,000 clones, 90% of them seen just once. The source material was peripheral blood, sampled on day 0 of AZD1222 vaccination. These receptors all come from an adult in good health.

The V call is TRBV2, the J call TRBJ1-5; 7 bases map to TRBD1. The CDR3 loop spans 15 amino acids. With 6 bases clipped from V and 0 bases from J, the junction kept 5 bases outside the gene matches. CDR1 and CDR2 from the germline V gene are SNHLY and FYNNEI. Here the CDR3 reads CASRGQALSNQPQHF. CDR3 coding DNA: TGTGCCAGCAGAGGACAGGCCCTTAGCAATCAGCCCCAGCATTTT.

The V gene is TRBV7-2, the J gene TRBJ2-3; a possible D gene is TRBD2 (5 bases). The V end was cut by 2 bases, the J end by 4 bases, with 10 bases between. CDR3 length equals 14 residues. Germline V gene lookup returns CDR1 SGHTA and CDR2 FQGNSA. The CDR3 loop is CASSLSAGPDTQYF. CDR3 coding DNA: TGTGCCAGCAGCTTAAGCGCGGGCCCAGATACGCAGTATTTT.

The chain carries TRBV28 and TRBJ1-4; 11 nucleotides line up with TRBD1. CDR3 length equals 15 residues. The germline V gene encodes CDR1 MDHEN and CDR2 SYDVKM. The V segment lost 2 bases and the J segment 7 bases; nucleotides outside the gene matches: 3. This chain's CDR3 is CASSLAGTGGEKLFF. The CDR3 bases are TGTGCCAGCAGTTTAGCCGGGACAGGGGGTGAAAAACTGTTTTTT.

The chain carries TRBV27 and TRBJ2-1; 8 positions match TRBD1. The CDR3 has 15 residues. The ends lost 3 bases at V and 2 bases at J; junction bases unmatched: 3. Germline V lookup: CDR1 MNHEY, CDR2 SMNVEV (reference sequence). The CDR3 reads CASSFQGAAYNEQFF. The CDR3 DNA sequence: TGTGCCAGCAGTTTTCAGGGGGCCGCCTACAATGAGCAGTTCTTC.

The V gene is TRBV7-9, the J gene TRBJ1-4, with D perhaps TRBD1 (5 bases). CDR1 SEHNR and CDR2 FQNEAQ come from the germline V gene (reference sequence). The length of the CDR3 is 15 residues. V lost 0 bases and J lost 7, with 12 bases in between. DNA for the CDR3: TGTGCCAGCAGCTTAGCCCAGGGCGGGGGTGAAAAACTGTTTTTT. Encoded protein: CASSLAQGGGEKLFF. The variable domain in full, with the rest retrieved from reference TRBV7-9 and TRBJ1-4, is DTGVSQNPRHKITKRGQNVTFRCDPISEHNRLYWYRQTLGQGPEFLTYFQNEAQLEKSRLLSDRFSAERPKGSFSTLEIQRTEQGDSAMYLCASSLAQGGGEKLFFGSGTQLSVL.

The gene calls are TRBV5-1 and TRBJ1-1; D uncertain. The germline V gene has CDR1 SGHRS and CDR2 YFSETQ. There are 13 residues in the CDR3. Trimming pared 1 base from V and 4 bases from J, leaving 8 bases between. CDR3 nucleotides: TGCGCCAGCAGCTTGACATGGGGCACTGAAGCTTTCTTT. Amino acids: CASSLTWGTEAFF. Combining the CDR3 with reference TRBV5-1 and TRBJ1-1 gives the whole variable domain KAGVTQTPRYLIKTRGQQVTLSCSPISGHRSVSWYQQTPGQGLQFLFEYFSETQRNKGNFPGRFSGRQFSNSRSEMNVSTLELGDSALYLCASSLTWGTEAFFGQGTRLTVV.

The chain carries TRBV5-1 and TRBJ2-2; D is unresolved. The CDR3 sequence is 14 residues long. V lost 0 bases, J lost 4 bases, and 7 bases lay in between. CDR1 and CDR2 (germline): SGHRS, YFSETQ. CDR3 nucleotides: TGCGCCAGCAGCTTGGGGGATAGCACCGGGGAGCTGTTTTTT. Translating it yields CASSLGDSTGELFF.

V usage is TRBV19 and J usage is TRBJ2-1, with D unresolved. This CDR3 contains 14 residues. The V and J ends lost 1 base and 5 bases respectively, with 9 bases between them. The germline V gene has CDR1 LNHDA and CDR2 SQIVND (reference sequence). Here the CDR3 reads CASSIVVSHNEQFF. Here the CDR3 DNA reads TGTGCCAGTAGTATAGTTGTGAGTCACAATGAGCAGTTCTTC.

The V gene is TRBV27, the J gene TRBJ2-1, with 7 bases aligning to TRBD1. CDR3 size: 15 residues. V was clipped by 5 bases and J by 0 bases; unmatched bases: 4. CDR1 is MNHEY and CDR2 is SMNVEV in the germline V gene (reference sequence). CDR3 nucleotides: TGTGCCAGCAGTGCCGGGACAGACTCCTACAATGAGCAGTTCTTC. Protein product: CASSAGTDSYNEQFF.

The chain is built from TRBV6-5 and TRBJ2-5; possible D gene TRBD1, 5 bases. The CDR3 spans 13 residues. Germline CDR1 and CDR2: MNHEY and SVGAGI. V lost 7 bases to trimming and J lost 7 bases, with 16 bases between them. CDR3 coding DNA: TGTGCCAGCAAAGAAAGGGGATATGGGACCCAGTACTTC. Translated: CASKERGYGTQYF.